This is a list of T cell receptor beta chains from one sample in a study of blood T cell repertoires in COVID-19. The data were produced by immunoSEQ multiplex PCR, yet TCRdb's version contains in-frame clones alone and is incomplete. The sample lists roughly 150,000 clones, approximately 84% occurring once. Material for sequencing was peripheral blood. The receptors were gathered from a woman older than 75 with COVID-19, enrolled during active disease. CDR3s include the opening cysteine and the closing phenylalanine or tryptophan. A D gene is named only where the DNA matches it firmly. Clone sizes are given selectively: once, few, many, or a class where the clone is expanded.

clone_size: once; v_call: TRBV19; d_call: .; j_call: TRBJ1-1; cdr3_aa: CASTYGGGYGTEAFF; cdr3_nt: TGTGCCAGTACATATGGGGGGGGATATGGCACTGAAGCTTTCTTT
clone_size: .; v_call: TRBV7-3; d_call: .; j_call: TRBJ2-2; cdr3_aa: CASSFLATGELFF; cdr3_nt: TGTGCCAGCAGCTTTTTGGCAACCGGGGAGCTGTTTTTT
clone_size: .; v_call: TRBV10-3; d_call: .; j_call: TRBJ1-4; cdr3_aa: CAISEGADEKLFF; cdr3_nt: TGTGCCATCAGTGAGGGGGCGGATGAAAAACTGTTTTTT
clone_size: .; v_call: TRBV29-1; d_call: .; j_call: TRBJ2-3; cdr3_aa: CSVERLRPRGATDTQYF; cdr3_nt: TGCAGCGTTGAAAGGCTACGTCCCCGGGGGGCCACAGATACGCAGTATTTT
clone_size: few; v_call: TRBV5-6; d_call: TRBD1; j_call: TRBJ2-7; cdr3_aa: CASRGTAEQYF; cdr3_nt: TGTGCCAGCAGGGGGACAGCCGAGCAGTACTTC
clone_size: once; v_call: TRBV9; d_call: TRBD1; j_call: TRBJ1-1; cdr3_aa: CASSPRQGITEAFF; cdr3_nt: TGTGCCAGCAGCCCCCGACAGGGGATCACTGAAGCTTTCTTT
clone_size: once; v_call: TRBV6-2/TRBV6-3; d_call: .; j_call: TRBJ1-1; cdr3_aa: CASSYFHEAFF; cdr3_nt: TGTGCCAGCAGTTATTTTCATGAAGCTTTCTTT
clone_size: .; v_call: TRBV6-5; d_call: TRBD1; j_call: TRBJ2-7; cdr3_aa: CASKGTGNYYEQYF; cdr3_nt: TGTGCCAGCAAGGGGACAGGGAACTACTACGAGCAGTACTTC
clone_size: .; v_call: TRBV27; d_call: .; j_call: TRBJ1-2; cdr3_aa: CASSWHGANYGYTF; cdr3_nt: TGTGCCAGCAGTTGGCACGGAGCTAACTATGGCTACACCTTC
clone_size: .; v_call: TRBV5-1; d_call: TRBD1; j_call: TRBJ1-2; cdr3_aa: CASRSGQGGGYGYTF; cdr3_nt: TGCGCCAGCAGGTCTGGACAGGGAGGGGGCTATGGCTACACCTTC
clone_size: .; v_call: TRBV4-1; d_call: TRBD1; j_call: TRBJ1-4; cdr3_aa: CASSQGTGPNEKLFF; cdr3_nt: TGCGCCAGCAGCCAGGGGACAGGGCCTAATGAAAAACTGTTTTTT
clone_size: few; v_call: TRBV18; d_call: TRBD1; j_call: TRBJ1-5; cdr3_aa: CASSTETGINQPQHF; cdr3_nt: TGTGCCAGCTCAACGGAGACAGGGATCAATCAGCCCCAGCATTTT
clone_size: .; v_call: TRBV5-1; d_call: TRBD1; j_call: TRBJ1-2; cdr3_aa: CASSSGTGGYGYTF; cdr3_nt: TGCGCCAGCAGTTCCGGGACAGGGGGCTATGGCTACACCTTC
clone_size: .; v_call: TRBV7-2; d_call: .; j_call: TRBJ2-2; cdr3_aa: CASSFYRRTGELFF; cdr3_nt: TGTGCCAGCAGCTTTTATCGGAGAACCGGGGAGCTGTTTTTT
clone_size: .; v_call: TRBV2; d_call: .; j_call: TRBJ2-6; cdr3_aa: CASSEGVSGANVLTF; cdr3_nt: TGTGCCAGCAGTGAAGGAGTATCTGGGGCCAACGTCCTGACTTTC
clone_size: once; v_call: TRBV29-1; d_call: .; j_call: TRBJ2-6; cdr3_aa: CSVVGGSSGANVLTF; cdr3_nt: TGCAGCGTTGTCGGCGGGTCCTCTGGGGCCAACGTCCTGACTTTC
clone_size: .; v_call: TRBV10-3; d_call: TRBD2; j_call: TRBJ2-1; cdr3_aa: CAIKQGLAGRGGNEQFF; cdr3_nt: TGTGCCATCAAGCAGGGACTAGCGGGAAGAGGGGGCAATGAGCAGTTCTTC
clone_size: .; v_call: TRBV27; d_call: TRBD1; j_call: TRBJ1-1; cdr3_aa: CASSMTGRNTEAFF; cdr3_nt: TGTGCCAGCAGTATGACAGGGCGGAACACTGAAGCTTTCTTT
clone_size: .; v_call: TRBV7-2; d_call: TRBD1; j_call: TRBJ2-2; cdr3_aa: CASSMGQANTGELFF; cdr3_nt: TGTGCCAGCAGTATGGGACAGGCGAACACCGGGGAGCTGTTTTTT
clone_size: .; v_call: TRBV19; d_call: .; j_call: TRBJ2-5; cdr3_aa: CASSTGIQETQYF; cdr3_nt: TGTGCCAGTAGTACAGGGATCCAAGAGACCCAGTACTTC
clone_size: .; v_call: TRBV28; d_call: TRBD1; j_call: TRBJ2-1; cdr3_aa: CASRFTGENEQFF; cdr3_nt: TGTGCCAGCAGATTCACAGGGGAGAATGAGCAGTTCTTC
clone_size: .; v_call: TRBV5-1; d_call: .; j_call: TRBJ2-1; cdr3_aa: CASSLASYNEQFF; cdr3_nt: TGCGCCAGCAGCTTGGCTAGCTACAATGAGCAGTTCTTC
clone_size: few; v_call: TRBV28; d_call: .; j_call: TRBJ1-1; cdr3_aa: CASLTSGTEAFF; cdr3_nt: TGTGCCAGCTTAACGTCGGGCACTGAAGCTTTCTTT
clone_size: .; v_call: TRBV7-3; d_call: TRBD1; j_call: TRBJ1-2; cdr3_aa: CASSPRAGQNYGYTF; cdr3_nt: TGTGCCAGCAGCCCCCGGGCGGGACAGAACTATGGCTACACCTTC
clone_size: once; v_call: TRBV28; d_call: .; j_call: TRBJ1-2; cdr3_aa: CASSPWAQGLDGYTF; cdr3_nt: TGTGCCAGCAGTCCCTGGGCCCAGGGGTTAGATGGCTACACCTTC
clone_size: .; v_call: TRBV7-3; d_call: TRBD1; j_call: TRBJ2-6; cdr3_aa: CASSLTQGEAGANVLTF; cdr3_nt: TGTGCCAGCAGCTTAACACAGGGGGAAGCTGGGGCCAACGTCCTGACTTTC
clone_size: .; v_call: TRBV27; d_call: TRBD2; j_call: TRBJ2-7; cdr3_aa: CASSFRGTSGSGHEQYF; cdr3_nt: TGTGCCAGCAGTTTTAGGGGGACTAGCGGGTCGGGGCACGAGCAGTACTTC
clone_size: .; v_call: TRBV6-5; d_call: TRBD1; j_call: TRBJ2-7; cdr3_aa: CASSPNTGGGEQYF; cdr3_nt: TGTGCCAGCAGTCCTAATACAGGGGGCGGCGAGCAGTACTTC
clone_size: .; v_call: TRBV7-6; d_call: .; j_call: TRBJ1-1; cdr3_aa: CASSLGQNTEAFF; cdr3_nt: TGTGCCAGCAGCCTGGGACAGAACACTGAAGCTTTCTTT
clone_size: .; v_call: TRBV7-3; d_call: .; j_call: TRBJ2-7; cdr3_aa: CASSRQYGHEQYF; cdr3_nt: TGTGCCAGCAGCAGACAATACGGCCACGAGCAGTACTTC
clone_size: .; v_call: TRBV2; d_call: TRBD1; j_call: TRBJ1-1; cdr3_aa: CASRETGRTEAFF; cdr3_nt: TGTGCCAGCAGAGAGACAGGGCGCACTGAAGCTTTCTTT
clone_size: few; v_call: TRBV29-1; d_call: .; j_call: TRBJ1-1; cdr3_aa: CSVGRVNTEAFF; cdr3_nt: TGCAGCGTTGGCAGGGTGAACACTGAAGCTTTCTTT
clone_size: .; v_call: TRBV14; d_call: TRBD1; j_call: TRBJ1-2; cdr3_aa: CASSQVGWDRRLDGYTF; cdr3_nt: TGTGCCAGCAGCCAAGTAGGTTGGGACAGGCGCCTCGATGGCTACACCTTC
clone_size: .; v_call: TRBV28; d_call: TRBD1; j_call: TRBJ2-2; cdr3_aa: CASSILSTGGGGELFF; cdr3_nt: TGTGCCAGCAGTATCCTCTCGACAGGGGGCGGCGGGGAGCTGTTTTTT
clone_size: .; v_call: TRBV24-1; d_call: .; j_call: TRBJ2-5; cdr3_aa: CATSDLHQETQYF; cdr3_nt: TGTGCCACCAGTGATTTGCATCAAGAGACCCAGTACTTC
clone_size: once; v_call: TRBV18; d_call: TRBD2; j_call: TRBJ2-3; cdr3_aa: CASSPASGRTDTQYF; cdr3_nt: TGTGCCAGCTCACCGGCTAGCGGGCGCACAGATACGCAGTATTTT
clone_size: .; v_call: TRBV28; d_call: TRBD1; j_call: TRBJ1-2; cdr3_aa: CASSPGQTYGYTF; cdr3_nt: TGTGCCAGCAGTCCGGGACAGACTTATGGCTACACCTTC
clone_size: few; v_call: TRBV7-3; d_call: TRBD1; j_call: TRBJ1-5; cdr3_aa: CASSSNDRGQEAQHF; cdr3_nt: TGTGCCAGCAGCTCAAACGACAGGGGCCAAGAGGCCCAGCATTTT
clone_size: .; v_call: TRBV7-2; d_call: .; j_call: TRBJ1-2; cdr3_aa: CASSLAQGYGYTF; cdr3_nt: TGTGCCAGCAGCTTAGCGCAGGGCTATGGCTACACCTTC
clone_size: .; v_call: TRBV5-8; d_call: .; j_call: TRBJ2-3; cdr3_aa: CASSLGGRLITDTQYF; cdr3_nt: TGTGCCAGCAGCTTGGGCGGGCGCCTGATCACAGATACGCAGTATTTT
clone_size: .; v_call: TRBV3-1/TRBV3-2; d_call: .; j_call: TRBJ1-2; cdr3_aa: CASSQEGFGYTF; cdr3_nt: TGTGCCAGCAGCCAAGAGGGCTTTGGCTACACCTTC
clone_size: .; v_call: TRBV2; d_call: TRBD1; j_call: TRBJ1-6; cdr3_aa: CASSRQGENSPLHF; cdr3_nt: TGTGCCAGCAGTAGACAGGGAGAGAATTCACCCCTCCACTTT
clone_size: .; v_call: TRBV19; d_call: TRBD1; j_call: TRBJ1-4; cdr3_aa: CASSIRGYEKLFF; cdr3_nt: TGTGCCAGTAGTATCAGGGGGTATGAAAAACTGTTTTTT
clone_size: .; v_call: TRBV27; d_call: TRBD2; j_call: TRBJ2-1; cdr3_aa: CASAGAGGYNEQFF; cdr3_nt: TGTGCCAGCGCTGGAGCGGGAGGTTACAATGAGCAGTTCTTC
clone_size: .; v_call: TRBV18; d_call: .; j_call: TRBJ1-1; cdr3_aa: CASSPYREEAFF; cdr3_nt: TGTGCCAGCTCACCATACAGGGAAGAAGCTTTCTTT
clone_size: .; v_call: TRBV9; d_call: TRBD1; j_call: TRBJ1-2; cdr3_aa: CASSPTSTGGLNYGYTF; cdr3_nt: TGTGCCAGCAGCCCCACATCGACAGGGGGCCTTAACTATGGTTACACCTTC
clone_size: .; v_call: TRBV27; d_call: .; j_call: TRBJ2-5; cdr3_aa: CASSFRTEETQYF; cdr3_nt: TGTGCCAGCAGTTTCAGGACAGAGGAGACCCAGTACTTC
clone_size: once; v_call: TRBV30; d_call: .; j_call: TRBJ1-1; cdr3_aa: CAWSVGFRQGVVNTEAFF; cdr3_nt: TGTGCCTGGAGTGTAGGGTTTCGGCAGGGCGTCGTGAACACTGAAGCTTTCTTT
clone_size: .; v_call: TRBV5-1; d_call: .; j_call: TRBJ2-6; cdr3_aa: CASSSGLRPHSGANVLTF; cdr3_nt: TGCGCCAGCAGCTCGGGACTCCGACCGCACTCTGGGGCCAACGTCCTGACTTTC
clone_size: .; v_call: TRBV27; d_call: TRBD1; j_call: TRBJ1-6; cdr3_aa: CASRMDRVNSPLHF; cdr3_nt: TGTGCCAGCAGAATGGACAGGGTGAATTCACCCCTCCACTTT
clone_size: .; v_call: TRBV7-9; d_call: .; j_call: TRBJ2-1; cdr3_aa: CASSLAQGDNEQFF; cdr3_nt: TGTGCCAGCAGCTTAGCCCAGGGCGACAATGAGCAGTTCTTC